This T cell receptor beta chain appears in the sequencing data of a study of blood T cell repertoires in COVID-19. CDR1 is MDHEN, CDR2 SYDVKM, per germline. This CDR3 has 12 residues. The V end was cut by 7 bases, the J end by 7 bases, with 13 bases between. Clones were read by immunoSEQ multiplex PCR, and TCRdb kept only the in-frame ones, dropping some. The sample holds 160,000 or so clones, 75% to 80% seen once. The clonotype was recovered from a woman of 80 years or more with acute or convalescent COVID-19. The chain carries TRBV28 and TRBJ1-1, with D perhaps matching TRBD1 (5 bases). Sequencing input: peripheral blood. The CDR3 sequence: CASIQRGGEAFF. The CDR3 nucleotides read TGTGCCAGCATACAAAGGGGTGGTGAAGCTTTCTTT.